The clone carrying this T cell receptor beta chain was seen only a few times. Antigen unknown. This sample is part of a study of beta chain features in type 1 diabetes. General study findings and limits: Among patients with Type 1 diabetes, TCRB CDR3s were moderately but significantly shorter in every one of the four CD4+ subsets.

The V and J ends lost 5 bases and 4 bases respectively, with 15 bases between them. Per the germline V gene, CDR1 is SGHNT and CDR2 is YYREEE (reference sequence). There are 14 residues in the CDR3. All of the isolated RNA was reverse transcribed, so expressed TCRB transcripts were sequenced. The repertoire was sequenced with immunoSEQ multiplex PCR; TCRdb's copy has only in-frame clones and lacks some. The sample has 400,000 or so clones, approximately 12% seen once. The sequenced material came from naive CD4+ T cells from blood. The receptor comes from a woman under 30 with type 1 diabetes. The gene calls are TRBV5-4 and TRBJ2-5; D not resolved. The CDR3 sequence is CASSIRVHGETQYF. The CDR3 bases are TGTGCCAGCAGTATTCGGGTCCATGGAGAGACCCAGTACTTC.